This TCR beta chain was sequenced during a study of glioma-infiltrating T cells after dendritic cell vaccination. The overall study: Monocyte-derived dendritic cells, cultured 7 to 8 days with IL-4 and GM-CSF, were pulsed with autologous tumor lysate. Study-level findings and limits: Higher TCR clonality did not directly relate to longer survival.

The assay was immunoSEQ multiplex PCR, and TCRdb's table has in-frame clones only and misses some. The sample has around 10,000 clones, roughly 77% seen once; the top ten hold under 50%. This CDR3 comprises 18 residues. V lost 2 bases and J lost 0, with 17 bases in between. Germline V gene data show CDR1 as SGHTA and CDR2 as FQGNSA. Regarding time point: after dendritic cell vaccination, including at tumor progression/relapse. Of note for this clone: Its antigen is currently unknown.

This clonotype originated in a human donor with glioblastoma. This chain connects TRBV7-2 to TRBJ1-3; no reliable D call. The sample in question was blood, obtained after dendritic cell vaccination. The CDR3 nucleotides are TGTGCCAGCAGCTTATATGGGCCATTCTACCTCTCTGGAAACACCATATATTTT. It yields the protein CASSLYGPFYLSGNTIYF.